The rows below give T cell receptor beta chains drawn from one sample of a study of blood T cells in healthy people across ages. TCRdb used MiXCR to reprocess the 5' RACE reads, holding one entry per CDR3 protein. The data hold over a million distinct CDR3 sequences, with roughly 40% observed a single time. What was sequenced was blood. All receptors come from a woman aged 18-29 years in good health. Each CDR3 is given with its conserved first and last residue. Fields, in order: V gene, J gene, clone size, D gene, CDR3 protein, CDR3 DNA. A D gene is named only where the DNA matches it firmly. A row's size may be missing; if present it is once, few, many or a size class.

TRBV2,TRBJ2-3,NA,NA,CASSERASPTSTDTQYF,TGTGCCAGCAGTGAAAGGGCTAGCCCGACGTCAACAGATACGCAGTATTTT
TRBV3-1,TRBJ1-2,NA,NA,CASSQGTMNYGYTF,TGTGCCAGCAGCCAAGGGACTATGAACTATGGCTACACCTTC
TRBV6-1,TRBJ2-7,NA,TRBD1,CASSEFSGDRTYEQYF,TGTGCCAGCAGTGAATTCTCTGGGGACAGAACCTACGAGCAGTACTTC
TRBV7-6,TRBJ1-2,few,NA,CASSLDGEDYGYTF,TGTGCCAGCAGCTTAGACGGGGAAGACTATGGCTACACCTTC
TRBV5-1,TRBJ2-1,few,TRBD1,CASSLFPGTGRDEQFF,TGCGCCAGCAGCTTGTTCCCCGGGACAGGGAGGGATGAGCAGTTCTTC
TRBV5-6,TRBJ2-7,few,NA,CASSFGTPGEQYF,TGTGCCAGCAGCTTCGGGACCCCCGGCGAGCAGTACTTC
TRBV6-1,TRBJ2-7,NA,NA,CASSQLTGLSYEQYF,TGTGCCAGCAGTCAATTGACAGGACTCTCCTACGAGCAGTACTTC
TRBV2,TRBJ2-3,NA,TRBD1,CASSGRGGSSTDTQYF,TGTGCCAGCAGTGGAAGAGGGGGCTCTAGCACAGATACGCAGTATTTT
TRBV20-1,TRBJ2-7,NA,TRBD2,CSARGEGRGYEQYF,TGCAGTGCTAGAGGGGAGGGACGGGGCTACGAGCAGTACTTC
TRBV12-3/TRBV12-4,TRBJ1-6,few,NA,CASSLTGGFSPLHF,TGTGCCAGCAGTTTGACCGGAGGATTTTCACCCCTCCACTTT
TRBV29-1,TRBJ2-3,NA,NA,CSVEGPPRTDTQYF,TGCAGCGTTGAAGGGCCCCCTAGGACAGATACGCAGTATTTT
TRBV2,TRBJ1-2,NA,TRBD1,CASSEVGTGGSGYTF,TGTGCCAGCAGTGAAGTCGGGACAGGGGGCTCGGGCTACACCTTC
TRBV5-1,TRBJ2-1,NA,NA,CASSPVWGANEQFF,TGCGCCAGCAGCCCAGTCTGGGGGGCCAATGAGCAGTTCTTC
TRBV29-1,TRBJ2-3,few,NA,CSVAGPRAGPTDTQYF,TGCAGCGTTGCGGGACCCCGGGCGGGCCCCACAGATACGCAGTATTTT
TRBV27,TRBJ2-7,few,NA,CASRGYGTEQYF,TGTGCCAGCAGGGGGTACGGGACCGAGCAGTACTTC
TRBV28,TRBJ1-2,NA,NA,CASRDPNNYGYTF,TGTGCCAGCAGGGATCCCAATAACTATGGCTACACCTTC
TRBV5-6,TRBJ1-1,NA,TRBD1,CASSPGDRGRDKTFF,TGTGCCAGCAGCCCCGGGGACAGGGGGCGAGATAAAACTTTCTTT
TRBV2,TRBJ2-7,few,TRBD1,CASRAGTGVEQYF,TGTGCCAGTCGGGCCGGGACAGGGGTCGAGCAGTACTTC
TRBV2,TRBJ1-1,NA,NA,CASRKGRDTEAFF,TGTGCCAGCAGGAAGGGCCGGGATACTGAAGCTTTCTTT
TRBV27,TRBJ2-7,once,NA,CASSRSQGGMSYEQYF,TGTGCCAGCAGCCGAAGTCAGGGGGGAATGTCCTACGAGCAGTACTTC
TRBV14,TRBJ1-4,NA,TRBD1,CASSPEGAGVATNEKLFF,TGTGCCAGCAGCCCTGAGGGGGCAGGAGTTGCAACTAATGAAAAACTGTTTTTT
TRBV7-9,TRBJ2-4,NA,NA,CASSHFGAGAKNIQYF,TGTGCCAGCAGCCACTTTGGGGCCGGAGCCAAAAACATTCAGTACTTC
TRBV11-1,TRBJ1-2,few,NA,CASSLSPRTSPGTKANYGYTF,TGTGCCAGCAGCTTAAGCCCAAGAACGTCGCCAGGGACCAAGGCTAACTATGGCTACACCTTC
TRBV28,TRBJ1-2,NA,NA,CASSLNSKYGYTF,TGTGCCAGCAGTTTGAACAGTAAATATGGCTACACCTTC
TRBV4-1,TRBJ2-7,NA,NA,CASSANPLPYEQYF,TGCGCCAGCAGCGCCAACCCCTTACCCTACGAGCAGTACTTC
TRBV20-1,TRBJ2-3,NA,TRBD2,CSARDFSGSSDTQYF,TGCAGTGCTAGAGATTTTAGCGGGAGCTCAGATACGCAGTATTTT
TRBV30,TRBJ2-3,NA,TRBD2,CAWSLAGGRDTQYF,TGTGCCTGGAGCCTGGCGGGAGGAAGAGATACGCAGTATTTT
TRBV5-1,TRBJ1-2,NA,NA,CASSLYGGGRRNYGYTF,TGCGCCAGCAGCTTGTACGGGGGGGGCAGACGAAACTATGGCTACACCTTC